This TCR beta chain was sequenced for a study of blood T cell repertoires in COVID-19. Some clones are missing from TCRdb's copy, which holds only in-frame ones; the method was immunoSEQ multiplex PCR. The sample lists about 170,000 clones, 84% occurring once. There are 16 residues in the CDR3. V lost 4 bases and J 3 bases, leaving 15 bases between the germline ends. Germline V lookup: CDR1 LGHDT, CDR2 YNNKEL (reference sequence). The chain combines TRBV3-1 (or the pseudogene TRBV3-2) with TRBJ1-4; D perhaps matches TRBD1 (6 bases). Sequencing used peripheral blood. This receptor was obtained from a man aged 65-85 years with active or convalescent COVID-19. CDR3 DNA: TGTGCCAGCAGCCCTTACCTCAGGGGTGCTAATGAAAAACTGTTTTTT. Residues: CASSPYLRGANEKLFF.